Listed here is a single TCR beta chain. This entry is derived from a study of blood T cell repertoires in COVID-19. The CDR3 is 15 residues long. Looked up from germline, CDR1 is SGHRS and CDR2 is YFSETQ. Trimming shortened V by 2 bases and J by 4 bases, and 15 bases separated the two germline ends. Produced via immunoSEQ multiplex PCR; TCRdb's table is partial and in-frame only. Of 300,000 to 400,000 clones in the sample, over 75% were seen once. Everyone who took part was roughly 18 to 100 years old, and they came from 24 US areas. The receptor's source is a woman younger than 45 with acute COVID-19. This rearrangement joins TRBV5-1 to TRBJ1-1; D possibly corresponds to TRBD1 (6 bases). Material: PBMCs or T cells enriched from blood (not recorded which). CDR3 in amino acids: CASSLATGFRTEAFF. The DNA for the CDR3 is TGCGCCAGCAGCTTAGCGACAGGATTCCGCACTGAAGCTTTCTTT.